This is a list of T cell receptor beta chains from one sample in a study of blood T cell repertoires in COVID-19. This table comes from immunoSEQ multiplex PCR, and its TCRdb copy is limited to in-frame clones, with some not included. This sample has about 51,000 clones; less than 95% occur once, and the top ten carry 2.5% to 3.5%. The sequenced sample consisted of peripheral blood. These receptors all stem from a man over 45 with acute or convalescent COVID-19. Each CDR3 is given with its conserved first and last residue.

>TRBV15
CATSRDGLYEQYF
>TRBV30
CAWGRRQGEAFF
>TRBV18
CASSPEGAPYEQYF
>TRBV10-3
CAISAGEGYNEQFF
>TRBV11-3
CASRSMAGELFF
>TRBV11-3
CASSPRDSIGGEQFF
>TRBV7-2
CASSFYPGQGAGNEQFF
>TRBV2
CASRRQGEAFF
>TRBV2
CASSDAFGGAGNTIYF
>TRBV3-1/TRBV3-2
CASSQAAGTGPYEQYF
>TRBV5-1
CASSLKGTGIDEQYF
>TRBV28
CASSVGTVWSGYTF
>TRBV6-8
CASTRLAGFSGANVLTF
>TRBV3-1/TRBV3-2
CASSQGRGGYTF
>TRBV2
CASSAGLFRKDF
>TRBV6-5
CASTRMAGRMDEQFF
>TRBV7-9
CASRQTGGQSYEQYF